Sequencing of this T cell receptor (beta chain) was carried out in a study of T cells in Graves' hyperthyroidism and ophthalmopathy. The study, taken as a whole, reports: With a median lead of roughly 6.2 months before onset, the model predicted ophthalmopathy.

Exclusion criteria comprised uncontrolled infection, other autoimmune disease, pregnancy or lactation. Trimming cost V 8 bases and J 6 bases, with 17 bases left between them. The CDR3 has 13 residues. The germline V gene encodes CDR1 SGHTA and CDR2 FQGNSA. This clonotype has just a few counts. Its antigen is not identified. Amplified regions were TCR beta CDR3 sequences from RNA transcripts. HTBI primers were the set used in a first-round RT-PCR of the TCR CDR3. MiXCR was run by TCRdb on the multiplex PCR reads, yielding one entry per CDR3 protein. This sample has 750,000 to 950,000 distinct CDR3 sequences, with roughly 37% found just once.

Material: blood. The source of this sequence is a man between 18 and 35 years old with Graves' hyperthyroidism. The genes are TRBV7-2 and TRBJ2-7; no clear D. CDR3 sequence reads: CASLPSLTGEQYF. For the CDR3, the DNA is TGTGCCAGCCTCCCGTCCCTAACGGGCGAGCAGTACTTC.